These 18 T cell receptor beta chains were sequenced from one sample in a study of CD8+CD57+ T cells in acquired aplastic anemia. Patients included in sequencing had previously demonstrated CD8+CD57+ cell expansion by flow cytometry. Profiling of TCR beta VDJ combinations and CDR3 sequences used genomic DNA as template. Each CDR3 protein gets one entry after TCRdb re-called the reads with MiXCR. The repertoire includes around 290,000 distinct CDR3 sequences, roughly 61% of them detected once, and around 1.3% sits in the top ten. Material: sorted CD4+, CD8+, or CD8+CD57+ T cells (not recorded which) from PBMCs. The source is a human donor with aplastic anemia.

Regarding this clonotype: A much larger clone differs by one base, so this may be a read error. The V gene is TRBV18, the J gene TRBJ1-2, with D possibly being TRBD1 (6 bases). Germline CDR1 reads KGHSH; CDR2 reads LQKENI. CDR3 length: 14 amino acids. The CDR3 sequence is CAGSPGVWGLGYTF. CDR3 in DNA: TGTGCCGGCTCACCAGGAGTCTGGGGGCTGGGCTACACCTTC.

This sequence joins TRBV15 and TRBJ2-1, with TRBD1 matching 7 bases. CDR3 length: 17 amino acids. J lost 4 bases, V lost 3 bases, and 12 bases had no gene match. CDR1 is LNHNV, CDR2 YYDKDF, per germline (reference sequence). The CDR3 sequence is CATSSYLGQISYNEQFF. The CDR3 bases are TGTGCCACCAGCAGCTACCTGGGACAGATCTCTTACAATGAGCAGTTCTTC. Filled out from reference TRBV15 and TRBJ2-1, the complete variable domain reads DAMVIQNPRYQVTQFGKPVTLSCSQTLNHNVMYWYQQKSSQAPKLLFHYYDKDFNNEADTPDNFQSRRPNTSFCFLDIRSPGLGDTAMYLCATSSYLGQISYNEQFFGPGTRLTVL.

The chain is built from TRBV7-9 and TRBJ2-1, with 7 bases that match TRBD1. The CDR3 consists of 12 residues. After removal of 7 bases from V and 4 bases from J, the junction contained 1 base not matched to a gene. In germline, CDR1 is SEHNR, CDR2 FQNEAQ (reference sequence). The CDR3 spells CASTGQYNEQFF. DNA of the CDR3: TGTGCCAGCACGGGACAGTACAATGAGCAGTTCTTC. Looking up the rest from reference TRBV7-9 and TRBJ2-1 gives the full variable domain: DTGVSQNPRHKITKRGQNVTFRCDPISEHNRLYWYRQTLGQGPEFLTYFQNEAQLEKSRLLSDRFSAERPKGSFSTLEIQRTEQGDSAMYLCASTGQYNEQFFGPGTRLTVL.

This clonotype was detected once. This chain joins TRBV20-1 and TRBJ2-5; D uncertain. With 1 base removed from V and 5 bases from J, the gap between germline ends came to 5 bases. The CDR3 length is 11 residues. The V gene's germline CDR1 is DFQATT and CDR2 SNEGSKA (reference sequence). CDR3: CSARVDETQYF. The DNA for the CDR3 is TGCAGTGCTAGAGTAGATGAGACCCAGTACTTC.

In its sample, this clonotype was seen once. It is unclear where the CDR3 begins or ends on the DNA, so no DNA is shown, and the CDR3 is as TCRdb lists it. The chain combines TRBV19 with TRBJ2-1. Including both end residues, the CDR3 is 14 amino acids long. Germline V CDR1 and CDR2: LNHDA, SQIVND (reference sequence). The CDR3 is CASTSDASYNEQFF.

This chain uses TRBV15 with TRBJ2-3; TRBD2 aligns across 8 bases. CDR1 is LNHNV, CDR2 YYDKDF, per germline (reference sequence). The CDR3 sequence is 15 residues long. Trimming cost V 0 bases and J 5 bases; bases outside gene matches: 4. Here the CDR3 reads CATSREAGAKDTQYF. The CDR3, as DNA: TGTGCCACCAGCAGAGAAGCGGGGGCGAAAGATACGCAGTATTTT.

The V call is TRBV24-1, the J call TRBJ2-4, with D possibly being TRBD1 (5 bases). The CDR3 has 14 residues. Between the trimmed V and J ends, which lost 4 bases and 1 base, there was a span of 7 bases. Germline loops: CDR1 KGHDR, CDR2 SFDVKD. CDR3 bases: TGTGCCACCAGTGACAGGGTCGCCAAAAACATTCAGTACTTC. Translated: CATSDRVAKNIQYF.

This clonotype was detected a few times. This CDR3 reads CAISGDRGGEQYF. In DNA, the CDR3 is TGTGCCATCAGTGGAGACAGGGGAGGGGAGCAGTACTTC. The chain combines TRBV10-3 with TRBJ2-7; possible D gene TRBD1, 8 bases. With 4 bases removed from V and 7 bases from J, the gap between germline ends came to 14 bases. Germline V gene sequence: CDR1 ENHRY, CDR2 SYGVKD. The CDR3 length is 13 residues.

This clonotype was detected ten times or more. V usage is TRBV6-6 and J usage is TRBJ2-1; 15 bases match TRBD2. Germline V gene lookup returns CDR1 MNHNY and CDR2 SVGAGI (reference sequence). CDR3 size: 15 residues. V was pared by 5 bases and J by 9 bases, with 5 bases of the junction left unmatched. The CDR3 nucleotides read TGTGCCAGCAGTCGGACTAGCGGGGGGGCCGGTGAGCAGTTCTTC. Its translation: CASSRTSGGAGEQFF.

J is TRBJ2-3 and V is TRBV24-1; D gene unclear. CDR1 and CDR2 from the germline V gene are KGHDR and SFDVKD. V was shortened by 5 bases and J by 4 bases, with 12 bases between the two germline ends. The length of the CDR3 is 14 residues. The CDR3 here is CATSGRTAPDTQYF. DNA for the CDR3: TGTGCCACCAGTGGCCGGACGGCACCAGATACGCAGTATTTT.

The genes are TRBV6-6 and TRBJ2-5; 10 bases align to TRBD1. The CDR3 is made up of 15 amino acids. With 11 bases clipped from V and 5 bases from J, the junction kept 14 bases outside the gene matches. Looked up from germline, CDR1 is MNHNY and CDR2 is SVGAGI (reference sequence). This CDR3 is CAVGMGTGVTETQYF. The DNA for the CDR3 is TGTGCCGTGGGGATGGGGACAGGGGTTACGGAGACCCAGTACTTC.

This chain connects TRBV7-9 to TRBJ2-6; D gene uncertain. The CDR3 is 15 amino acids. In germline, CDR1 is SEHNR, CDR2 FQNEAQ (reference sequence). V gave up 1 base and J gave up 5 bases, with 9 bases separating them. CDR3 DNA sequence: TGTGCCAGCAGCTTAGACCTCTTGTGGGCCAACGTCCTGACTTTC. Translated: CASSLDLLWANVLTF.

This rearrangement joins TRBV25-1 to TRBJ2-3, with 9 bases lining up with TRBD1. The V gene's germline CDR1 is MGHDK and CDR2 SYGVNS. The CDR3 consists of 16 residues. The J segment lost 1 base and the V segment lost 3 bases, leaving 5 bases of the junction unmatched. The CDR3 here is CASSELRQGGTDTQYF. CDR3 in DNA: TGTGCCAGCAGTGAGTTGAGACAGGGGGGCACAGATACGCAGTATTTT.

The V and J genes are TRBV15 and TRBJ1-2; tentative D call: TRBD1 (6 bases). V lost 0 bases and J lost 8, with 16 bases in between. CDR3 size: 15 residues. CDR1 is LNHNV, CDR2 YYDKDF, per germline (reference sequence). The chain's CDR3 is CATSRDRGGGRGYTF. The CDR3 coding sequence is TGTGCCACCAGCAGAGATCGGGGAGGGGGTAGGGGCTACACCTTC.

This chain connects TRBV14 to TRBJ2-1; 10 nucleotides agree with TRBD2. CDR3 length: 15 residues. Germline values: CDR1 SGHDN, CDR2 FVKESK. J gave up 7 bases and V 4 bases, and 7 bases lay outside the gene matches. CDR3 sequence (DNA): TGTGCCAGCAGCCCCAGCGGGGGGGCCGGGAATGAGCAGTTCTTC. Its protein product is CASSPSGGAGNEQFF. Drawing the rest from reference TRBV14 and TRBJ2-1, the complete variable domain is EAGVTQFPSHSVIEKGQTVTLRCDPISGHDNLYWYRRVMGKEIKFLLHFVKESKQDESGMPNNRFLAERTGGTYSTLKVQPAELEDSGVYFCASSPSGGAGNEQFFGPGTRLTVL.

This clonotype was recorded at least ten times. The chain joins TRBV9 to TRBJ1-1, with 7 bases fitting TRBD1. Germline CDR1 is SGDLS and CDR2 is YYNGEE. The CDR3 has 15 amino acids. Losses at the gene ends were 3 bases for V and 1 base for J; bases not matched to a gene: 6. CDR3 bases: TGTGCCAGCAGCGCCTCGGGACAGTGGAACACTGAAGCTTTCTTT. This codes for CASSASGQWNTEAFF. Complete variable domain (other parts from reference TRBV9 and TRBJ1-1): DSGVTQTPKHLITATGQRVTLRCSPRSGDLSVYWYQQSLDQGLQFLIQYYNGEERAKGNILERFSAQQFPDLHSELNLSSLELGDSALYFCASSASGQWNTEAFFGQGTRLTVV.

This clonotype showed up many times. V usage is TRBV2 and J usage is TRBJ2-7, with D possibly being TRBD1 or TRBD2 (6 bases each). Deletions cut 7 bases from V and 3 bases from J, with 16 bases between. Germline CDR1 and CDR2: SNHLY and FYNNEI. The CDR3 has 14 amino acids. DNA of the CDR3: TGTGCCAGCACCAAACCGGGGGCAAACTACGAGCAGTACTTC. Protein sequence: CASTKPGANYEQYF. Supplemented by reference TRBV2 and TRBJ2-7, the full variable domain reads EPEVTQTPSHQVTQMGQEVILRCVPISNHLYFYWYRQILGQKVEFLVSFYNNEISEKSEIFDDQFSVERPDGSNFTLKIRSTKLEDSAMYFCASTKPGANYEQYFGPGTRLTVT.

This clonotype showed up just once. The chain is built from TRBV19 and TRBJ2-5; 12 bases line up with TRBD2. Germline CDR1 and CDR2: LNHDA and SQIVND (reference sequence). The CDR3 is 17 residues long. V lost 7 bases and J lost 5; bases outside the gene matches: 14. CDR3: CASKELAGGAGGETQYF. The CDR3, as DNA: TGTGCCAGTAAAGAGCTAGCGGGAGGGGCCGGGGGTGAGACCCAGTACTTC.